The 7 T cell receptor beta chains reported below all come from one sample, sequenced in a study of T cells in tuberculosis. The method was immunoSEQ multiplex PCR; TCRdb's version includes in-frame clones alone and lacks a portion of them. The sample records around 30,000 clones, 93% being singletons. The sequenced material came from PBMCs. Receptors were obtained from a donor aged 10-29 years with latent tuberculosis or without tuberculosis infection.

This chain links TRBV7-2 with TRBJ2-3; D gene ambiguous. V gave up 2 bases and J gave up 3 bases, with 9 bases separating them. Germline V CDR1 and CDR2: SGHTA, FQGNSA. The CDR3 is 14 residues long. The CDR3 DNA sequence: TGTGCCAGCAGCTTAAGAGCGACGACAGATACGCAGTATTTT. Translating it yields CASSLRATTDTQYF.

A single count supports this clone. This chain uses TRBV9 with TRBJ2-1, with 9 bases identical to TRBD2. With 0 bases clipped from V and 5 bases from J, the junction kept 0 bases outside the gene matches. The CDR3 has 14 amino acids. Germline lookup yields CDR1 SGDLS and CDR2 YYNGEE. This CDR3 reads CASSVGGGDNEQFF. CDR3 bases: TGTGCCAGCAGCGTAGGCGGGGGGGACAATGAGCAGTTCTTC.

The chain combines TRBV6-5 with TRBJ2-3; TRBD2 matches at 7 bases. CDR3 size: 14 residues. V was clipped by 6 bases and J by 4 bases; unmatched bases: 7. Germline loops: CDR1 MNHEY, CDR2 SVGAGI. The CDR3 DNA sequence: TGTGCCAGCAGGATTAGCGGGCAAGCAGATACGCAGTATTTT. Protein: CASRISGQADTQYF.

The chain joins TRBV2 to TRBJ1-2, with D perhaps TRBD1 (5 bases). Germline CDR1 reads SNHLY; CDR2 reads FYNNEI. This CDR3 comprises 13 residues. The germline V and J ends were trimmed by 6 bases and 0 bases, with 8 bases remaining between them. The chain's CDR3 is CASRETANYGYTF. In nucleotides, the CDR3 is TGTGCCAGCAGAGAGACAGCTAACTATGGCTACACCTTC.

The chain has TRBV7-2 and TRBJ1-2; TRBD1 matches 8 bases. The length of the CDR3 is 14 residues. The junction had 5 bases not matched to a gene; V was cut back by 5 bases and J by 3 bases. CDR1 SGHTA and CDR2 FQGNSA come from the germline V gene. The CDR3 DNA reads TGTGCCAGCAGCCAAACGACAGGGGACTATGGCTACACCTTC. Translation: CASSQTTGDYGYTF.

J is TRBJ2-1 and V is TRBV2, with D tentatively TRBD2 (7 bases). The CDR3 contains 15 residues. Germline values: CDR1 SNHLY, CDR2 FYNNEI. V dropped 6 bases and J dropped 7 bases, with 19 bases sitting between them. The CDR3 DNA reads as TGTGCCAGCAGCTTTGGGGGGGCGCTTAGGAATGAGCAGTTCTTC. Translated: CASSFGGALRNEQFF. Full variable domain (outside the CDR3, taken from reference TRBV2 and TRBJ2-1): EPEVTQTPSHQVTQMGQEVILRCVPISNHLYFYWYRQILGQKVEFLVSFYNNEISEKSEIFDDQFSVERPDGSNFTLKIRSTKLEDSAMYFCASSFGGALRNEQFFGPGTRLTVL.

For the CDR3, the DNA is TGTGCCAGCAGCGTGCCGGGGGGCATGGATACGCAGTATTTT. It yields the protein CASSVPGGMDTQYF. The V and J genes are TRBV5-4 and TRBJ2-3, with D possibly matching TRBD2 (7 bases). The CDR3 is 14 amino acids. In germline, CDR1 is SGHNT, CDR2 YYREEE (reference sequence). Trimming cost V 4 bases and J 6 bases, with 15 bases left between them.